These 21 T cell receptor beta chains came from one sample sequenced in a study of T cell responses to AZD1222 COVID-19 vaccine. Sequencing used immunoSEQ multiplex PCR; TCRdb keeps in-frame clones, though not all of them. The sample holds about 150,000 clones; roughly 90% are singletons and the top ten take 15% to 20%. The input for sequencing was peripheral blood, taken on day 0 of AZD1222 vaccination. These receptors all come from an adult in good health.

The chain recombines TRBV3-1 (or the pseudogene TRBV3-2) with TRBJ1-2; TRBD1 matches at 11 bases. Germline loops: CDR1 LGHDT, CDR2 YNNKEL (reference sequence). Trimming cost V 2 bases and J 8 bases; bases outside gene matches: 7. There are 15 residues in the CDR3. CDR3 bases: TGTGCCAGCAGCCAACCGGGACAGGGGGTGGACGGCTACACCTTC. Its protein product is CASSQPGQGVDGYTF.

This clone was picked up one time. The chain has TRBV5-1 and TRBJ2-3; D gene uncertain. The CDR3 has 13 amino acids. Trimming shortened V by 4 bases and J by 4 bases, and 10 bases separated the two germline ends. Germline V gene data show CDR1 as SGHRS and CDR2 as YFSETQ. The CDR3 loop is CASSQVGADTQYF. CDR3 nucleotides: TGCGCCAGCAGCCAGGTCGGAGCAGATACGCAGTATTTT.

The genes are TRBV5-5 and TRBJ2-1; 7 positions agree with TRBD1. The CDR3 sequence is 14 residues long. CDR1 is SGHKS and CDR2 is YYEKEE in the germline V gene (reference sequence). V gave up 0 bases and J gave up 6 bases; unmatched junction bases: 3. CDR3 in amino acids: CASSLGQGFNEQFF. In DNA form, the CDR3 reads TGTGCCAGCAGCTTGGGACAGGGATTCAATGAGCAGTTCTTC. Based on the CDR3 plus reference TRBV5-5 and TRBJ2-1, the full variable domain is DAGVTQSPTHLIKTRGQQVTLRCSPISGHKSVSWYQQVLGQGPQFIFQYYEKEERGRGNFPDRFSARQFPNYSSELNVNALLLGDSALYLCASSLGQGFNEQFFGPGTRLTVL.

The V and J genes are TRBV6-2 or TRBV6-3 and TRBJ2-7; D not certain. Looked up from germline, CDR1 is MNHEY and CDR2 is SVGEGT. The CDR3 totals 16 residues. V was cut by 4 bases and J by 5 bases, with 21 bases left in between. CDR3 sequence (DNA): TGTGCCAGCAGTTCGGGTTCGGTTGGGAATACGCACGAGCAGTACTTC. It specifies CASSSGSVGNTHEQYF.

This rearrangement joins TRBV12-3 or TRBV12-4 to TRBJ2-7, with 8 bases that match TRBD2. Trimming removed 10 bases from V and 7 bases from J; junction bases left unmatched: 12. This CDR3 is 13 amino acids long. CDR3 loop: CAIRGSGRREQYF. CDR3 nucleotide sequence: TGTGCCATCCGAGGAAGCGGGAGAAGGGAGCAGTACTTC.

This clone has a single count. The chain uses TRBV3-1 (or the pseudogene TRBV3-2) and TRBJ1-5; the D gene is possibly TRBD1 (5 bases). Looked up from germline, CDR1 is LGHDT and CDR2 is YNNKEL (reference sequence). The CDR3 contains 16 residues. Trimming left V 4 bases short and J 2 bases short, with 15 bases between. Here the CDR3 reads CASSLWGPSGNQPQHF. The CDR3 coding sequence is TGTGCCAGCAGCCTTTGGGGCCCGTCGGGCAATCAGCCCCAGCATTTT.

The chain uses TRBV7-6 and TRBJ2-5, with D perhaps matching TRBD1 (6 bases). Germline V lookup: CDR1 SGHVS, CDR2 FNYEAQ. V was clipped by 7 bases and J by 5 bases, with 23 bases between them. The CDR3 is made up of 16 amino acids. The chain's CDR3 is CASTPYQGRPGETQYF. The DNA of the CDR3 is TGTGCCAGCACCCCGTATCAGGGGCGGCCTGGGGAGACCCAGTACTTC.

The chain uses TRBV19 and TRBJ2-1, with TRBD1 as a possible D gene (6 bases). The germline V and J ends were trimmed by 6 bases and 6 bases, with 18 bases remaining between them. CDR1 is LNHDA, CDR2 SQIVND, per germline (reference sequence). The CDR3 runs 15 residues. DNA for the CDR3: TGTGCCAGTAGCTTACAGGACAGACTTTCCAATGAGCAGTTCTTC. Translated: CASSLQDRLSNEQFF.

The rearrangement joins TRBV7-2 to TRBJ1-6, with unresolved D. V dropped 0 bases and J dropped 0 bases, with 12 bases sitting between them. CDR1 and CDR2 (germline): SGHTA, FQGNSA. This CDR3 contains 18 residues. Here the CDR3 reads CASSLAIRRSSYNSPLHF. CDR3 DNA sequence: TGTGCCAGCAGCTTAGCGATTCGGCGAAGCTCCTATAATTCACCCCTCCACTTT.

The V gene is TRBV18, the J gene TRBJ1-6; D is perhaps TRBD1 (6 bases). The CDR3 sequence is 14 residues long. CDR1 is KGHSH and CDR2 is LQKENI in the germline V gene. With 3 bases removed from V and 8 bases from J, the gap between germline ends came to 11 bases. CDR3 nucleotide sequence: TGTGCCAGCTCACCTACAGGGCGTGATTCACCCCTCCACTTT. It codes for CASSPTGRDSPLHF.

The rearrangement uses TRBV11-3 and TRBJ1-5, with no clear D. Trimming cost V 5 bases and J 4 bases, with 9 bases left between them. CDR3 size: 13 residues. CDR1 and CDR2 (germline): SGHNT, YENEEA. The CDR3 DNA reads TGTGCCAGCAGCACCGGTGGAAATCAGCCCCAGCATTTT. This codes for CASSTGGNQPQHF.

The chain combines TRBV3-1 (or the pseudogene TRBV3-2) with TRBJ2-7; D gene uncertain. V was pared by 0 bases and J by 5 bases, with 2 bases between. This CDR3 is 11 amino acids long. Germline CDR1 is LGHDT and CDR2 is YNNKEL (reference sequence). As DNA, the CDR3 is TGTGCCAGCAGCCAAGAACACGAGCAGTACTTC. This codes for CASSQEHEQYF.

The J gene is TRBJ1-1, the V gene TRBV10-1; 7 positions agree with TRBD1. CDR3 length: 15 amino acids. The ends lost 4 bases at V and 2 bases at J; junction bases unmatched: 7. The germline V gene has CDR1 WNHNN and CDR2 SYGVQD (reference sequence). The CDR3 is CASSVRQGGNTEAFF. The CDR3 coding sequence is TGCGCCAGCAGTGTCCGACAGGGCGGAAACACTGAAGCTTTCTTT.

The chain links TRBV9 to TRBJ2-2; 11 nucleotides align to TRBD2. Germline V CDR1 and CDR2: SGDLS, YYNGEE. This CDR3 comprises 16 residues. After removal of 2 bases from V and 5 bases from J, the junction contained 5 bases not matched to a gene. Written as DNA, the CDR3 is TGTGCCAGCAGCGTCAACCCTAGCGGGGGGACCGGGGAGCTGTTTTTT. Translation gives CASSVNPSGGTGELFF.

This chain uses TRBV5-1 with TRBJ1-4; D is unclear. The CDR3 consists of 15 residues. V was cut by 0 bases and J by 5 bases, with 11 bases left in between. Germline V gene lookup returns CDR1 SGHRS and CDR2 YFSETQ. The CDR3 sequence: CASSLALAENEKLFF. Written as DNA, the CDR3 is TGCGCCAGCAGCTTGGCCTTGGCAGAAAATGAAAAACTGTTTTTT.

The V and J genes are TRBV11-2 and TRBJ2-1, with 7 nucleotides matching TRBD1. In germline, CDR1 is SGHAT, CDR2 FQNNGV. With 2 bases clipped from V and 0 bases from J, the junction kept 7 bases outside the gene matches. There are 17 residues in the CDR3. CDR3 sequence (DNA): TGTGCCAGCAGCTTACTTCGACAGGGTTTCTCCTACAATGAGCAGTTCTTC. It codes for CASSLLRQGFSYNEQFF.

This chain joins TRBV27 and TRBJ1-4; unclear D gene. The CDR3 is 14 amino acids. The germline V gene has CDR1 MNHEY and CDR2 SMNVEV (reference sequence). V gave up 7 bases and J gave up 5 bases, with 14 bases separating them. The CDR3 bases are TGTGCCAGCAAACCCACGAGGGCCAATGAAAAACTGTTTTTT. This translates into CASKPTRANEKLFF.

V usage is TRBV19 and J usage is TRBJ1-3, with D tentatively TRBD1 (5 bases). The CDR3 runs to 16 residues. V was clipped by 4 bases and J by 2 bases, with 15 bases between them. Per the germline V gene, CDR1 is LNHDA and CDR2 is SQIVND (reference sequence). The DNA of the CDR3 is TGTGCCAGTAGTAGGGGACTCCAGGTAACTGGAAACACCATATATTTT. Protein sequence: CASSRGLQVTGNTIYF.

This chain joins TRBV19 and TRBJ2-1; D is possibly TRBD2 (5 bases). The germline V and J ends were trimmed by 10 bases and 7 bases, with 20 bases remaining between them. Germline V gene sequence: CDR1 LNHDA, CDR2 SQIVND (reference sequence). The CDR3 is 14 amino acids. CDR3 sequence reads: CATRESKGFNEQFF. CDR3 nucleotides: TGTGCCACAAGGGAGAGCAAAGGGTTTAATGAGCAGTTCTTC.

The rearrangement joins TRBV5-6 to TRBJ1-2, with a tentative D call TRBD1 (5 bases). The CDR3 runs to 13 residues. Germline V gives CDR1 SGHDT, CDR2 YYEEEE. V lost 6 bases, J lost 4 bases, and 13 bases lay in between. For the CDR3, the DNA is TGTGCCAGCACTCTCGAGGGACCCTATGGCTACACCTTC. Encoded protein: CASTLEGPYGYTF.

The chain uses TRBV7-9 and TRBJ1-3, with D unclear. This CDR3 contains 15 residues. Germline V gives CDR1 SEHNR, CDR2 FQNEAQ (reference sequence). With 5 bases removed from V and 8 bases from J, the gap between germline ends came to 19 bases. Here the CDR3 DNA reads TGTGCCAGCAGCCACGGAGCGCCGGGGAAATACACCATATATTTT. This gives the protein CASSHGAPGKYTIYF. Full variable domain (rest looked up from reference TRBV7-9 and TRBJ1-3): DTGVSQNPRHKITKRGQNVTFRCDPISEHNRLYWYRQTLGQGPEFLTYFQNEAQLEKSRLLSDRFSAERPKGSFSTLEIQRTEQGDSAMYLCASSHGAPGKYTIYFGEGSWLTVV.